This T cell receptor (beta chain) was observed in a study of T-cell memory formation after mild COVID-19. Regarding the study as a whole: Within pre-infection memory, some responding clones were found, suggesting cross-reactive memory joined.

This clonotype came up many times. The antigen is unknown. A single record per CDR3 protein comes from TCRdb applying MiXCR to the 5' RACE reads. The sample gives about 340,000 distinct CDR3 sequences, 20% to 25% of which show up once; roughly an eighth is in the top ten. The CDR3 loop spans 15 amino acids. Germline assignment: CDR1 SGHVS and CDR2 FQNEAQ. V lost 5 bases and J lost 2, with 16 bases in between. The sequenced sample was PBMCs or a T cell subset sorted from them (not recorded which). This chain links TRBV7-8 with TRBJ2-7; D perhaps matches TRBD1 (8 bases). This clonotype was obtained from an adult woman who had mild COVID-19 (a few samples of this study predate the infection). Cell type and time point are not known. CDR3 loop: CASSPTGGVAYEQYF. As DNA, the CDR3 is TGTGCCAGCAGCCCCACAGGGGGGGTCGCCTACGAGCAGTACTTC.